Following are 12 T cell receptor beta chains from one sample sequenced in a study of blood T cell repertoires in COVID-19. Libraries were prepared by immunoSEQ multiplex PCR; TCRdb keeps only in-frame clonotypes and omits some of them. This table holds 300,000 to 400,000 clones, around 80% found once. What was sequenced was peripheral blood. The receptor source for this set is a man between 25 and 39 years old with active or convalescent COVID-19.

The rearrangement links TRBV4-2 to TRBJ2-4; 12 bases are a match to TRBD2. CDR3 length: 18 amino acids. Germline-derived CDR1 and CDR2 are LGHNA and YNFKEQ. V was pared by 1 base and J by 0 bases, with 4 bases of the junction left unmatched. The CDR3 region has the DNA TGTGCCAGCAGCCAAGGACTAGCGGGAGTTCTAGCCAAAAACATTCAGTACTTC. This encodes CASSQGLAGVLAKNIQYF.

The rearrangement links TRBV6-5 to TRBJ1-6; D gene unclear. This CDR3 region has 13 residues. Trimming left V 7 bases short and J 6 bases short, with 10 bases between. Germline V CDR1 and CDR2: MNHEY, SVGAGI. CDR3 sequence reads: CASIGVFNSPLHF. CDR3 in DNA: TGTGCCAGCATCGGGGTATTTAATTCACCCCTCCACTTT.

This chain uses TRBV9 with TRBJ2-7; 7 bases agree with TRBD1. This CDR3 has 14 amino acids. With V trimmed by 2 bases and J by 3 bases, 5 bases remained unmatched. CDR1 is SGDLS and CDR2 is YYNGEE in the germline V gene. The CDR3 here is CASSVDRNNYEQYF. In nucleotides, the CDR3 is TGTGCCAGCAGCGTGGACAGGAATAACTACGAGCAGTACTTC.

The chain couples TRBV20-1 to TRBJ2-1; a weak D match, TRBD2 (5 bases). CDR3 length equals 12 residues. From germline, CDR1 is DFQATT and CDR2 SNEGSKA (reference sequence). Trimming cost V 3 bases and J 12 bases, with 15 bases left between them. CDR3 coding DNA: TGCAGTGCTAGTTCTCTTGGAGAGGGGCAGTTCTTC. Protein product: CSASSLGEGQFF.

V is TRBV7-2 and J is TRBJ2-5, with 9 bases fitting TRBD2. Trimming cost V 5 bases and J 7 bases; bases outside gene matches: 14. The CDR3 has 16 amino acids. Germline CDR1 is SGHTA and CDR2 is FQGNSA. This CDR3 reads CASSRPLAGPPGTQYF. The CDR3 bases are TGTGCCAGCAGCCGGCCCCTAGCGGGACCCCCGGGGACCCAGTACTTC.

This clone was detected ten times or more. The genes are TRBV29-1 and TRBJ1-3, with TRBD1 identical over 8 bases. The CDR3 runs to 13 residues. Germline lookup yields CDR1 SQVTM and CDR2 ANQGSEA. The junction had 1 base not matched to a gene; V was cut back by 6 bases and J by 0 bases. CDR3 loop: CSVQGASGNTIYF. CDR3 in DNA: TGCAGCGTCCAGGGGGCCTCTGGAAACACCATATATTTT.

The count of this clone is one. This chain connects TRBV5-1 to TRBJ2-3; possibly TRBD1 for D (5 bases). CDR1 SGHRS and CDR2 YFSETQ come from the germline V gene. The CDR3 has 13 residues. The ends were cut back, 4 bases at V and 8 bases at J, with 14 bases in the middle. CDR3 sequence (DNA): TGCGCCAGCAGCCCGGACAACCGTGGTACGCAGTATTTT. It encodes CASSPDNRGTQYF.

The chain uses TRBV7-9 and TRBJ2-1; possible D gene TRBD2, 6 bases. CDR1 is SEHNR, CDR2 FQNEAQ, per germline (reference sequence). Trimming removed 3 bases at V and 8 bases at J, with 8 bases between. CDR3 size: 12 residues. Here the CDR3 reads CASSFGGYEQFF. The CDR3 coding sequence is TGTGCCAGCAGCTTCGGAGGGTATGAGCAGTTCTTC.

This clone was seen at least ten times. CDR3 in DNA: TGTGCCACCAGGGACAGGGGGCTTGGCAATCAGCCCCAGCATTTT. This codes for CATRDRGLGNQPQHF. The J gene is TRBJ1-5, the V gene TRBV27; TRBD1 aligns across 12 bases. Germline values: CDR1 MNHEY, CDR2 SMNVEV (reference sequence). With V trimmed by 10 bases and J by 2 bases, 6 bases remained unmatched. This CDR3 has 15 residues.

Regarding this clone: The same CDR3 also results from other DNA sequences found in this sample. The chain couples TRBV5-1 to TRBJ1-1; no definite D call. The CDR3 is 13 residues long. CDR1 is SGHRS, CDR2 YFSETQ, per germline. The V end lost 2 bases, the J end lost 1 base, and 6 bases lay between the germline ends. This CDR3 reads CASSFRGNTEAFF. The DNA of the CDR3 is TGCGCCAGCAGCTTCAGAGGGAACACTGAAGCTTTCTTT. The variable domain in full, with the rest retrieved from reference TRBV5-1 and TRBJ1-1, is KAGVTQTPRYLIKTRGQQVTLSCSPISGHRSVSWYQQTPGQGLQFLFEYFSETQRNKGNFPGRFSGRQFSNSRSEMNVSTLELGDSALYLCASSFRGNTEAFFGQGTRLTVV.

V usage is TRBV12-3 or TRBV12-4 and J usage is TRBJ2-7, with 7 bases identical to TRBD1. The CDR3 length is 13 residues. The V segment lost 3 bases and the J segment 3 bases; nucleotides outside the gene matches: 2. The CDR3 region is CASSLNRGYEQYF. The CDR3 DNA follows: TGTGCCAGCAGTTTGAACAGGGGCTACGAGCAGTACTTC.

This chain joins TRBV11-3 and TRBJ1-4; 8 bases are a match to TRBD1. Germline CDR1 SGHNT, CDR2 YENEEA. The V segment lost 4 bases and the J segment 7 bases; nucleotides outside the gene matches: 8. The length of the CDR3 is 15 residues. The CDR3 is CASSWGQADSEKLFF. As DNA, the CDR3 is TGTGCCAGCAGCTGGGGACAGGCAGATAGTGAAAAACTGTTTTTT. The whole variable domain, filled in from reference TRBV11-3 and TRBJ1-4, reads EAGVVQSPRYKIIEKKQPVAFWCNPISGHNTLYWYLQNLGQGPELLIRYENEEAVDDSQLPKDRFSAERLKGVDSTLKIQPAELGDSAVYLCASSWGQADSEKLFFGSGTQLSVL.